Listed here are 10 T cell receptor beta chains from one sample, sequenced in a study of post-analysis software for immune sequencing data. Findings and limits, study-wide: TRBV5-6, TRBV5-1 and TRBV20-1 belonged to a set of about five TRBV segments that were more frequent in patients than controls.

Their antigens are not known. Sequencing libraries made from TCR beta cDNA carried unique molecular identifiers. TCRdb analysed the PCR reads with MiXCR anew, one entry per CDR3 protein. Of about 260,000 distinct CDR3 sequences listed, 36% are singletons. Sequenced input: blood. These receptor sequences come from a girl aged 10 to 17 with multiple sclerosis.

This clonotype was observed at least ten times. The chain links TRBV11-2 to TRBJ1-2; 12 nucleotides match TRBD1. There are 15 residues in the CDR3. V was pared by 5 bases and J by 8 bases, with 9 bases of the junction left unmatched. CDR1 SGHAT and CDR2 FQNNGV come from the germline V gene. In nucleotides, the CDR3 is TGTGCCAGCAGCCCAACCGGGACAGGGGGCCTCGGCTACACCTTC. It yields the protein CASSPTGTGGLGYTF.

This clonotype was found many times. The CDR3 DNA is TGCAGTGCTCCCGGGACAGCTTATAATTCACCCCTCCACTTT. It yields the protein CSAPGTAYNSPLHF. V and J are TRBV20-1 and TRBJ1-6; 7 bases line up with TRBD1. Germline-derived CDR1 and CDR2 are DFQATT and SNEGSKA (reference sequence). J lost 4 bases, V lost 5 bases, and 5 bases had no gene match. CDR3 length: 14 residues.

There are many counts of this clonotype. The CDR3 spells CASSQEGGRGETQYF. The CDR3 DNA reads TGCGCCAGCAGCCAAGAAGGAGGCAGGGGAGAGACCCAGTACTTC. V usage is TRBV4-1 and J usage is TRBJ2-5, with a tentative D call TRBD1 (6 bases). The CDR3 is made up of 15 amino acids. V lost 0 bases and J lost 4, with 12 bases in between. Germline V lookup: CDR1 MGHRA, CDR2 YSYEKL.

The J gene is TRBJ2-1, the V gene TRBV29-1; 7 nucleotides line up with TRBD1. The CDR3 extends over 12 amino acids. Germline loops: CDR1 SQVTM, CDR2 ANQGSEA. Trimming took 7 bases from V and 5 from J; bases not matched to a gene: 5. The CDR3 reads CSGYRGHNEQFF. DNA for the CDR3: TGCAGCGGTTACAGGGGTCACAATGAGCAGTTCTTC.

The rearrangement links TRBV20-1 to TRBJ2-1; TRBD1 matches 10 bases. Germline V CDR1 and CDR2: DFQATT, SNEGSKA (reference sequence). V was clipped by 6 bases and J by 7 bases; unmatched bases: 9. The CDR3 runs 14 residues. CDR3 region: CSAVRDRGLNEQFF. As DNA, the CDR3 is TGCAGTGCGGTCCGGGACAGGGGATTGAATGAGCAGTTCTTC.

The rearrangement joins TRBV2 to TRBJ2-3; D uncertain. This CDR3 is 11 amino acids long. Looked up from germline, CDR1 is SNHLY and CDR2 is FYNNEI. The germline V and J ends were trimmed by 10 bases and 5 bases, with 10 bases remaining between them. The DNA of the CDR3 is TGTGCCACGAGATCGGGAGATACGCAGTATTTT. Translation: CATRSGDTQYF.

This clonotype was found once. This sequence joins TRBV12-3 or TRBV12-4 and TRBJ2-7; D is ambiguous. The CDR3 extends over 12 amino acids. Trimming removed 3 bases at V and 5 bases at J, with 8 bases between. This CDR3 is CASSLWNHEQYF. The CDR3 region has the DNA TGTGCCAGCAGTTTGTGGAACCACGAGCAGTACTTC.

Comments on this clonotype: A single base separates this from a much larger clone, so it may be a read error. V and J are TRBV6-6 and TRBJ1-5; unclear D gene. V was pared by 6 bases and J by 0 bases, with 6 bases between. The CDR3 contains 13 residues. From germline, CDR1 is MNHNY and CDR2 SVGAGI (reference sequence). CDR3 sequence reads: CASRILSNQPQHF. CDR3 DNA: TGTGCCAGCAGGATCCTTAGCAATCAGCCCCAGCATTTT.

V gene TRBV6-1 combines with J gene TRBJ1-1, with 8 bases fitting TRBD1. Germline CDR1 reads MNHNS; CDR2 reads SASEGT. This CDR3 is built from 14 residues. The ends lost 3 bases at V and 5 bases at J; junction bases unmatched: 5. CDR3 in amino acids: CASSDKTGGTEAFF. As DNA, the CDR3 is TGTGCCAGCAGTGACAAAACAGGGGGGACTGAAGCTTTCTTT.

This clonotype has more than one count but fewer than ten. This may come from a read error, since a much larger clone is one base off. The J gene is TRBJ2-1, the V gene TRBV12-3 or TRBV12-4; tentatively, D is TRBD1 or TRBD2 (5 bases each). The CDR3 loop spans 16 amino acids. The CDR3 sequence: CTSSLTATGPDGEQFF. In DNA form, the CDR3 reads TGTACCAGCAGTTTAACGGCCACGGGGCCTGACGGTGAGCAGTTCTTC.